This TCR beta chain derives from a study of T cell changes during pregnancy in multiple sclerosis. The CDR3 length is 17 residues. Trimming left V 2 bases short and J 1 base short, with 15 bases between. Germline-derived CDR1 and CDR2 are LNHDA and SQIVND (reference sequence). Some clones are missing from TCRdb's copy, which holds only in-frame ones; the method was immunoSEQ multiplex PCR. The repertoire has some 42,000 clones, roughly 85% of them found once; the top ten carry roughly 0.9%. This clone showed up just a few times. This chain joins TRBV19 and TRBJ1-5; D not resolved. The sequence came from a female donor with multiple sclerosis, enrolled in a pregnancy study. The sample consisted of CD4+ T cells from peripheral blood mononuclear cells, taken after pregnancy. Here the CDR3 reads CASSISGRGRSNQPQHF. CDR3 coding DNA: TGTGCCAGTAGTATATCGGGTCGTGGTCGGAGCAATCAGCCCCAGCATTTT.